This T cell receptor beta chain comes out of a study of cytomegalovirus exposure and HLA in healthy donors. Across the study: Out of 398 genotyped donors, 81% belonged to the Caucasian-associated ancestry cluster.

Findings and caveats of the study: The study carried out a later analysis of TCR beta sequences. It associated some 17,000 of them with specific HLA alleles at a false discovery rate of 0.05. The majority of CMV-associated TCR beta chains were reported as apparently HLA-restricted in a later analysis. A reported reduction in N-insertions relative to the roughly 710-donor mean was seen in an Asian-associated ancestry cluster in a later analysis.

Details on this clone: The antigen remains undetermined.

The PCR had 60 Vbeta and 13 Jbeta primers. Some clones are missing from TCRdb's copy, which holds only in-frame ones; the method was immunoSEQ multiplex PCR. The sample contains about 240,000 clones, roughly four fifths of which appear only once. This receptor was obtained from a woman aged 60-75 years in good health and CMV-seropositive. Sequences were obtained from PBMCs.

The CDR3 loop is CASSLLRTEAFF. As DNA, the CDR3 is TGTGCCAGCAGCTTGCTGAGGACTGAAGCTTTCTTT. The genes are TRBV5-8 and TRBJ1-1; no clear D gene. From germline, CDR1 is SGHTS and CDR2 YDEGEE. The CDR3 length is 12 residues. V lost 1 base, J lost 5 bases, and 6 bases lay in between.